This TCR beta chain was observed in a study of T cells in localized non-small cell lung cancer. Sequencing used immunoSEQ multiplex PCR; TCRdb keeps in-frame clones, though not all of them. The table includes more than 30,000 clones, 70% to 90% detected once. The origin of this receptor is a male donor aged 60 or over with stage III lung adenocarcinoma. Specimen: peripheral blood, collected before any cancer treatment.

Here the CDR3 DNA reads TGTGCCAGCAGTTATTTAGGGGGCGGGAGCAATCAGCCCCAGCATTTT. Translation gives CASSYLGGGSNQPQHF. This chain joins TRBV6-7 and TRBJ1-5; 7 positions match TRBD1. TRBV6-7 is annotated as an ORF whose role is uncertain. Unmatched junction bases numbered 6, after V lost 3 bases and J lost 1 base. There are 16 residues in the CDR3.